The 27 T cell receptor beta chains given below trace back to one sample, sequenced in a study of blood T cell repertoires in COVID-19. The method was immunoSEQ multiplex PCR; TCRdb's version includes in-frame clones alone and lacks a portion of them. The sample includes approximately 35,000 clones, about 86% of them seen just once. Material for sequencing was peripheral blood. These receptor sequences come from a human donor in a cohort sampled during active COVID-19.

J is TRBJ1-2 and V is TRBV12-3 or TRBV12-4, with 7 bases identical to TRBD1. The V and J ends lost 6 bases and 4 bases, in that order; junction bases with no gene match: 5. The CDR3 consists of 13 residues. The CDR3 nucleotides read TGTGCCAGCAGAAAAACAGGGGTCTATGGCTACACCTTC. Amino acids: CASRKTGVYGYTF.

The V and J genes are TRBV5-4 and TRBJ2-1; D is unresolved. V was cut by 10 bases and J by 2 bases, with 13 bases left in between. Germline V gene data show CDR1 as SGHNT and CDR2 as YYREEE (reference sequence). The CDR3 length is 13 residues. The CDR3 sequence: CAPRLVPYNEQFF. CDR3 DNA sequence: TGTGCCCCTAGACTGGTCCCCTACAATGAGCAGTTCTTC.

The rearrangement joins TRBV6-5 to TRBJ1-2; 9 nucleotides line up with TRBD1. The J segment lost 14 bases and the V segment lost 10 bases, leaving 20 bases of the junction unmatched. The CDR3 sequence is 14 residues long. Germline lookup yields CDR1 MNHEY and CDR2 SVGAGI. CDR3 bases: TGTGCCAACCGCCTACCGGGACAGGGTACGTCTCAAACCTTC. Translating it yields CANRLPGQGTSQTF.

This clone was seen a few times. The chain employs TRBV18 and TRBJ2-1; D is possibly TRBD1 (6 bases). Trimming left V 2 bases short and J 9 bases short, with 14 bases between. There are 14 residues in the CDR3. CDR1 KGHSH and CDR2 LQKENI come from the germline V gene. The DNA of the CDR3 is TGTGCCAGCTCACCAAACTACAGGGACCTTGAGCAGTTCTTC. Translating gives CASSPNYRDLEQFF.

The table lists this clone with a count of one. J is TRBJ2-7 and V is TRBV3-1 (or the pseudogene TRBV3-2), with 10 bases matching TRBD1. Germline values: CDR1 LGHDT, CDR2 YNNKEL (reference sequence). The CDR3 loop spans 17 amino acids. V was clipped by 0 bases and J by 3 bases; unmatched bases: 8. This CDR3 reads CASSQETGDRGFYEQYF. For the CDR3, the DNA is TGTGCCAGCAGCCAAGAGACGGGGGACAGGGGTTTCTACGAGCAGTACTTC.

The gene calls are TRBV3-1 (or the pseudogene TRBV3-2) and TRBJ2-7, with D unclear. V was pared by 4 bases and J by 4 bases, with 5 bases between. CDR3 size: 11 residues. CDR1 is LGHDT, CDR2 YNNKEL, per germline (reference sequence). CDR3 in amino acids: CASSLMYEQYF. CDR3 DNA: TGTGCCAGCAGCCTCATGTACGAGCAGTACTTC.

The CDR3 loop reads CASSGTSNEQFF. CDR3 nucleotides: TGTGCCAGCAGCGGGACTAGCAATGAGCAGTTCTTC. V and J are TRBV27 and TRBJ2-1; TRBD2 matches at 8 bases. The CDR3 totals 12 residues. Trimming took 6 bases from V and 6 from J; bases not matched to a gene: 1. CDR1 is MNHEY, CDR2 SMNVEV, per germline (reference sequence).

V usage is TRBV4-3 and J usage is TRBJ2-7, with D perhaps matching TRBD1 (6 bases). V was trimmed by 4 bases and J by 3 bases, leaving 13 bases between them. CDR3 length equals 14 residues. Per germline, CDR1 LGHNA and CDR2 YSLEER. The DNA for the CDR3 is TGCGCCAGCAGCCTCGTGGGACAAGACTACGAGCAGTACTTC. It is translated as CASSLVGQDYEQYF.

This clone turned up a few times. The rearrangement uses TRBV25-1 and TRBJ2-5; no clear D. The germline gives CDR1 MGHDK, CDR2 SYGVNS. The V and J ends lost 8 bases and 1 base respectively, with 2 bases between them. The CDR3 is 10 amino acids. This CDR3 reads CASRQETQYF. The CDR3 nucleotides are TGTGCCAGCCGCCAAGAGACCCAGTACTTC.

The V gene is TRBV19, the J gene TRBJ2-3; 8 bases fit TRBD1. This CDR3 is 14 amino acids long. After removal of 7 bases from V and 3 bases from J, the junction contained 6 bases not matched to a gene. Germline CDR1 LNHDA, CDR2 SQIVND (reference sequence). In nucleotides, the CDR3 is TGTGCCAGTAAGGCAGGGGGCGTTACAGATACGCAGTATTTT. Translation gives CASKAGGVTDTQYF.

J is TRBJ2-2 and V is TRBV25-1; D call uncertain. The CDR3 spans 11 residues. The V gene lost 9 bases and the J gene lost 3 bases, with 5 bases spanning the gap. Germline V gene data show CDR1 as MGHDK and CDR2 as SYGVNS. CDR3 coding DNA: TGTGCCAGTCGGGACACCGGGGAGCTGTTTTTT. It specifies CASRDTGELFF.

This chain uses TRBV4-1 with TRBJ1-2; TRBD1 matches at 9 bases. Germline CDR1 and CDR2: MGHRA and YSYEKL. Unmatched junction bases numbered 13, after V lost 4 bases and J lost 7 bases. The CDR3 sequence is 16 residues long. Here the CDR3 reads CASSPGRQGVYGGYTF. As DNA, the CDR3 is TGCGCCAGCAGCCCGGGGCGACAGGGGGTCTATGGTGGCTACACCTTC.

The chain carries TRBV18 and TRBJ2-1; possibly TRBD1 for D (6 bases). V lost 3 bases and J lost 5, with 17 bases in between. CDR3 length: 16 residues. Germline V gene data show CDR1 as KGHSH and CDR2 as LQKENI. Here the CDR3 DNA reads TGTGCCAGCTCACCCTTATCCAGGGGTGTCCACAATGAGCAGTTCTTC. It specifies CASSPLSRGVHNEQFF. Full variable domain (remainder filled in from reference TRBV18 and TRBJ2-1): NAGVMQNPRHLVRRRGQEARLRCSPMKGHSHVYWYRQLPEEGLKFMVYLQKENIIDESGMPKERFSAEFPKEGPSILRIQQVVRGDSAAYFCASSPLSRGVHNEQFFGPGTRLTVL.

This clone was counted a single time. The chain couples TRBV15 to TRBJ2-6, with a possible D match to TRBD2 (5 bases). CDR3 length: 17 amino acids. CDR1 and CDR2 from the germline V gene are LNHNV and YYDKDF (reference sequence). With 0 bases removed from V and 0 bases from J, the gap between germline ends came to 9 bases. The CDR3 is CATSREEGFSGANVLTF. CDR3 sequence (DNA): TGTGCCACCAGCAGAGAAGAGGGTTTCTCTGGGGCCAACGTCCTGACTTTC.

The chain has TRBV11-1 and TRBJ2-1, with TRBD2 identical over 9 bases. The V gene's germline CDR1 is SGHAT and CDR2 FQDESV (reference sequence). The CDR3 totals 15 residues. Trimming took 0 bases from V and 10 from J; bases not matched to a gene: 7. The DNA of the CDR3 is TGTGCCAGCAGCTTAGCGGTGGCGGGAGGGGCCGAGCAGTTCTTC. Its translation: CASSLAVAGGAEQFF.

V and J are TRBV5-1 and TRBJ2-7, with D unclear. V dropped 2 bases and J dropped 1 base, with 10 bases sitting between them. This CDR3 region has 14 residues. Germline V gene sequence: CDR1 SGHRS, CDR2 YFSETQ. CDR3 DNA: TGCGCCAGCAGCTTAATCACAGATTCCTACGAGCAGTACTTC. The encoded protein is CASSLITDSYEQYF.

The V gene is TRBV6-6, the J gene TRBJ1-1, with D possibly being TRBD1 (6 bases). The V and J ends lost 6 bases and 5 bases respectively, with 19 bases between them. CDR1 and CDR2 (germline): MNHNY, SVGAGI (reference sequence). This CDR3 has 15 residues. CDR3 nucleotide sequence: TGTGCCAGCAGCCCGCGGGGAGGGAGGGGGACTGAAGCTTTCTTT. This gives the protein CASSPRGGRGTEAFF.

The J gene is TRBJ2-5, the V gene TRBV28; 10 bases are shared with TRBD2. V shed 3 bases and J 5 bases; nucleotides not matched to a gene: 9. The CDR3 contains 16 residues. CDR1 and CDR2 (germline): MDHEN, SYDVKM. Here the CDR3 reads CASSFEREGSGETQYF. CDR3 coding DNA: TGTGCCAGCAGTTTTGAGCGGGAGGGGTCCGGGGAGACCCAGTACTTC.

V gene TRBV6-5 combines with J gene TRBJ1-5; 7 bases agree with TRBD1. This CDR3 has 14 residues. V lost 7 bases and J lost 0; bases outside the gene matches: 3. Per germline, CDR1 MNHEY and CDR2 SVGAGI. This CDR3 is CASTQGDSNQPQHF. CDR3 bases: TGTGCCAGCACCCAGGGGGATAGCAATCAGCCCCAGCATTTT.

CDR3 sequence: CASSLGAGPYNEQFF. The CDR3 bases are TGTGCCAGCAGCTTGGGGGCGGGACCGTACAATGAGCAGTTCTTC. The chain has TRBV5-4 and TRBJ2-1, with a possible D match to TRBD2 (6 bases). V was pared by 0 bases and J by 4 bases, with 11 bases between. Germline V lookup: CDR1 SGHNT, CDR2 YYREEE (reference sequence). The CDR3 extends over 15 amino acids.

DNA for the CDR3: TGTGCCAGCAGCCAAGGGCCGGGGCAGGGGGCAAATGAGCAGTTCTTC. Translated: CASSQGPGQGANEQFF. The V call is TRBV4-2, the J call TRBJ2-1; 8 nucleotides match TRBD1. Germline assignment: CDR1 LGHNA and CDR2 YNFKEQ. This CDR3 contains 16 residues. The J segment lost 7 bases and the V segment lost 1 base, leaving 9 bases of the junction unmatched.

The chain links TRBV14 to TRBJ2-7, with TRBD2 matching over 11 bases. The germline V gene encodes CDR1 SGHDN and CDR2 FVKESK. The ends lost 1 base at V and 9 bases at J; junction bases unmatched: 5. This CDR3 has 14 residues. The CDR3 is CASSQGLAGSRQYF. In DNA, the CDR3 is TGTGCCAGCAGCCAAGGACTAGCGGGGTCCCGGCAGTACTTC.

The J gene is TRBJ1-1, the V gene TRBV5-4, with D possibly TRBD1 on 5 matching bases. Germline-derived CDR1 and CDR2 are SGHNT and YYREEE (reference sequence). Trimming cost V 3 bases and J 0 bases, with 6 bases left between them. The CDR3 has 13 residues. The CDR3 region has the DNA TGTGCCAGCAGCTCACAGGTGAACACTGAAGCTTTCTTT. This gives the protein CASSSQVNTEAFF. The whole variable domain, remainder taken from reference TRBV5-4 and TRBJ1-1, is ETGVTQSPTHLIKTRGQQVTLRCSSQSGHNTVSWYQQALGQGPQFIFQYYREEENGRGNFPPRFSGLQFPNYSSELNVNALELDDSALYLCASSSQVNTEAFFGQGTRLTVV.

The chain uses TRBV6-4 and TRBJ2-2; D is ambiguous. CDR1 and CDR2 from the germline V gene are MRHNA and SNTAGT. CDR3 length: 15 amino acids. Trimming took 7 bases from V and 0 from J, leaving 12 bases between them. The CDR3: CASTTSGSNTGELFF. The DNA for the CDR3 is TGTGCCAGCACTACATCAGGATCGAACACCGGGGAGCTGTTTTTT.

Note on this clone: A junction boundary mismatches the germline segment, possibly from a read error. This chain links TRBV5-5 with TRBJ2-7; TRBD2 matches at 10 bases. This CDR3 comprises 14 residues. Germline loops: CDR1 SGHKS, CDR2 YYEKEE (reference sequence). The CDR3 nucleotides read TGTGCCAGCAGCTTGGCTAGCGGGGGACAAACCTATCACTTC. Protein sequence: CASSLASGGQTYHF. Full variable domain (rest looked up from reference TRBV5-5 and TRBJ2-7): DAGVTQSPTHLIKTRGQQVTLRCSPISGHKSVSWYQQVLGQGPQFIFQYYEKEERGRGNFPDRFSARQFPNYSSELNVNALLLGDSALYLCASSLASGGQTYHFGPGTRLTVT.

J is TRBJ1-1 and V is TRBV5-5, with D maybe TRBD1 (5 bases). V was shortened by 4 bases and J by 1 base, with 14 bases between the two germline ends. Germline V gene lookup returns CDR1 SGHKS and CDR2 YYEKEE (reference sequence). This CDR3 region has 15 residues. The CDR3 sequence is CASSPEGVPNTEAFF. CDR3 in DNA: TGTGCCAGCAGCCCCGAAGGGGTACCGAACACTGAAGCTTTCTTT.

This chain connects TRBV3-1 (or the pseudogene TRBV3-2) to TRBJ1-4; a weak D match, TRBD1 (5 bases). Trimming took 0 bases from V and 6 from J, leaving 14 bases between them. This CDR3 spans 16 amino acids. Germline V gives CDR1 LGHDT, CDR2 YNNKEL (reference sequence). CDR3 DNA sequence: TGTGCCAGCAGCCAAGATCGCGCGGGGGGGGATGAAAAACTGTTTTTT. This translates into CASSQDRAGGDEKLFF.